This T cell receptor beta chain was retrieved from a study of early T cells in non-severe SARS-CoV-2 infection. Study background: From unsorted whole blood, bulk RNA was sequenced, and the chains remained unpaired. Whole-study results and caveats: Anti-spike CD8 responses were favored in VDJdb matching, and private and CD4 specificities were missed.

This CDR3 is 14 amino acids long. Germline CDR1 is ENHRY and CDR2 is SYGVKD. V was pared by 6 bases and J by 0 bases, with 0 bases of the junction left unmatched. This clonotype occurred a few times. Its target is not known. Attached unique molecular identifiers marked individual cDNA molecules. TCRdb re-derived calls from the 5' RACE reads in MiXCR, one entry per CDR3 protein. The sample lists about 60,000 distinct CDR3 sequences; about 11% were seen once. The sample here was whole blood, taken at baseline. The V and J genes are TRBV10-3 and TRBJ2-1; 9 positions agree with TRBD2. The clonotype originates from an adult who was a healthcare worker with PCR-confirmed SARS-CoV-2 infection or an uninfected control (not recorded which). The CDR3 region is CAIRGLASYNEQFF. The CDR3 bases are TGTGCCATCAGGGGACTAGCCTCCTACAATGAGCAGTTCTTC.